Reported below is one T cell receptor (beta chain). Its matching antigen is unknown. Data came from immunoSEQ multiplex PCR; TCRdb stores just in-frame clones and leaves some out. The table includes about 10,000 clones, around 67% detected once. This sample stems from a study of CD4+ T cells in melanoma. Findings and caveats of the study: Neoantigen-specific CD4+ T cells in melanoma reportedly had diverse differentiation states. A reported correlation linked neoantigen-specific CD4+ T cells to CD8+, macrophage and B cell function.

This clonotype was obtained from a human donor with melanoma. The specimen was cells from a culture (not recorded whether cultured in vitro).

CDR3 DNA sequence: TGTGCCAGCAGCCCGGCGGGCGGGGGGGTCTCAGATACGCAGTATTTT. Encoded protein: CASSPAGGGVSDTQYF. This rearrangement joins TRBV11-1 to TRBJ2-3; 9 bases fit TRBD2. V lost 5 bases and J lost 4; bases outside the gene matches: 10. From germline, CDR1 is SGHAT and CDR2 FQDESV (reference sequence). This CDR3 is 16 amino acids long.